These 9 T cell receptor beta chains originate from one sample sequenced in a study of blood T cell repertoires in COVID-19. Sequencing used immunoSEQ multiplex PCR; TCRdb keeps in-frame clones, though not all of them. This repertoire shows tens of thousands of clones, roughly nine tenths found once; its top ten account for around 30%. Sequenced material: peripheral blood. All receptors derive from a man between 65 and 85 years old with active COVID-19.

The chain combines TRBV19 with TRBJ2-3; a weak D match, TRBD2 (6 bases). CDR3 length equals 13 residues. V lost 5 bases and J lost 6, with 12 bases in between. The germline V gene encodes CDR1 LNHDA and CDR2 SQIVND (reference sequence). Written as DNA, the CDR3 is TGTGCCAGTAGTCCGACTAGTAAGGATACGCAGTATTTT. Translating gives CASSPTSKDTQYF.

The rearrangement links TRBV4-2 to TRBJ1-3, with D hard to call. From germline, CDR1 is LGHNA and CDR2 YNFKEQ. The length of the CDR3 is 17 residues. Trimming shortened V by 0 bases and J by 0 bases, and 12 bases separated the two germline ends. This CDR3 reads CASSQDRQSNSGNTIYF. DNA of the CDR3: TGTGCCAGCAGCCAAGATAGACAATCCAACTCTGGAAACACCATATATTTT.

On this clone: One end of the junction is discordant with germline, which a read error may explain. This chain connects TRBV7-8 to TRBJ2-5, with TRBD1 matching 8 bases. Germline-derived CDR1 and CDR2 are SGHVS and FQNEAQ. There are 14 residues in the CDR3. The DNA of the CDR3 is TGTGCCAGCAGCCCGAGCAGTACGACAGGGGCCCATTACTTC. Encoded protein: CASSPSSTTGAHYF.

V is TRBV9 and J is TRBJ2-3; 7 bases are shared with TRBD2. The CDR3 loop spans 17 amino acids. The J segment lost 0 bases and the V segment lost 0 bases, leaving 7 bases of the junction unmatched. Germline V gene lookup returns CDR1 SGDLS and CDR2 YYNGEE. In DNA form, the CDR3 reads TGTGCCAGCAGCGTAGTGGAGGGAGGGCCTAGCACAGATACGCAGTATTTT. This encodes CASSVVEGGPSTDTQYF.

The rearrangement links TRBV11-2 to TRBJ2-1, with TRBD2 matching 7 bases. Losses at the gene ends were 6 bases for V and 5 bases for J; bases not matched to a gene: 13. CDR1 SGHAT and CDR2 FQNNGV come from the germline V gene. The CDR3 is 16 amino acids. CDR3 DNA: TGTGCCAGCAGACTACCTATTTCTAGCGGAAACAATGAGCAGTTCTTC. Translating it yields CASRLPISSGNNEQFF.

The chain employs TRBV2 and TRBJ1-2, with 9 bases identical to TRBD1. The CDR3 runs 16 residues. Germline CDR1 is SNHLY and CDR2 is FYNNEI. Trimming cost V 3 bases and J 0 bases; bases outside gene matches: 5. CDR3 bases: TGTGCCAGCAGTGAGCGACAGGGGGAGACTAACTATGGCTACACCTTC. It translates to CASSERQGETNYGYTF.

This sequence joins TRBV3-1 (or the pseudogene TRBV3-2) and TRBJ2-5, with 10 bases that match TRBD2. Per germline, CDR1 LGHDT and CDR2 YNNKEL (reference sequence). This CDR3 has 17 residues. After removal of 0 bases from V and 5 bases from J, the junction contained 9 bases not matched to a gene. CDR3: CASSQDLLAGAGETQYF. The DNA of the CDR3 is TGTGCCAGCAGCCAAGATTTGCTAGCGGGAGCAGGGGAGACCCAGTACTTC.

The chain combines TRBV24-1 with TRBJ2-2; a weak D match, TRBD2 (7 bases). This CDR3 spans 18 amino acids. Trimming removed 0 bases from V and 3 bases from J, with 16 bases in between. Germline assignment: CDR1 KGHDR and CDR2 SFDVKD. The CDR3 is CATSDLGGGSRDTGELFF. CDR3 sequence (DNA): TGTGCCACCAGTGATTTGGGGGGGGGCTCGCGAGACACCGGGGAGCTGTTTTTT.

The V gene is TRBV6-5, the J gene TRBJ2-1; D is possibly TRBD2 (5 bases). Trimming took 6 bases from V and 5 from J, leaving 14 bases between them. The CDR3 is 14 amino acids. Germline CDR1 MNHEY, CDR2 SVGAGI. The CDR3 nucleotides read TGTGCCAGCAGCCCCCGGGGTTTTGACAATGAGCAGTTCTTC. Its protein is CASSPRGFDNEQFF.